This T cell receptor (beta chain) was sequenced for a study of cytomegalovirus exposure and HLA in healthy donors. Study-level background: Early release data held some 80 million unique TCRs from HLA-typed donors. Most genotyped donors, 81% of more than 300, had Caucasian-associated genetic ancestry. Overall study findings and caveats: A later analysis linked a missense variant in DCLRE1C to the trimming of TCR beta V and J genes. Presence/absence analyses treated sequencing depth as roughly uniform across donors.

This CDR3 is built from 13 residues. Germline V gene data show CDR1 as LNHDA and CDR2 as SQIVND (reference sequence). The germline V and J ends were trimmed by 4 bases and 5 bases, with 6 bases remaining between them. This clone was counted once. Its specificity is unknown. The PCR ran on 60 Vbeta and 13 Jbeta primers. Generated by immunoSEQ multiplex PCR, the TCRdb table keeps only in-frame clones and is missing some. The data show some 140,000 clones, approximately 80% seen once. This clonotype was sampled from a woman between 40 and 55 years old in good health and CMV-seronegative. This chain links TRBV19 with TRBJ1-6, with D unclear. Sequenced material: PBMCs. CDR3 nucleotides: TGTGCCAGTAGTAATGTCGATAATTCACCCCTCCACTTT. Amino acid sequence: CASSNVDNSPLHF.